The 18 T cell receptor beta chains listed next were all sequenced from one sample in a study of siplizumab effects on memory and regulatory T cells. The repertoire was sequenced with immunoSEQ multiplex PCR; TCRdb's copy has only in-frame clones and lacks some. The sample has approximately 120,000 clones, about 92% seen once. Sample: Tregs sorted from blood. The receptor source for this set is a human donor in good health.

This chain links TRBV7-2 with TRBJ1-2; D ambiguous. Trimming took 1 base from V and 4 from J, leaving 10 bases between them. Germline V gene sequence: CDR1 SGHTA, CDR2 FQGNSA. The CDR3 has 14 residues. In DNA, the CDR3 is TGTGCCAGCAGCTTAGATGCAGTTCTCTATGGCTACACCTTC. The encoded protein is CASSLDAVLYGYTF.

The J gene is TRBJ2-7, the V gene TRBV7-8; 8 nucleotides match TRBD1. The CDR3 totals 14 residues. J gave up 5 bases and V 5 bases, and 8 bases lay outside the gene matches. Germline V lookup: CDR1 SGHVS, CDR2 FQNEAQ. In DNA form, the CDR3 reads TGTGCCAGCAGCCGACAGGGGCGGTCTGACGAGCAGTACTTC. Translated, it gives CASSRQGRSDEQYF. Full variable domain (rest looked up from reference TRBV7-8 and TRBJ2-7): GAGVSQSPRYKVAKRGQDVALRCDPISGHVSLFWYQQALGQGPEFLTYFQNEAQLDKSGLPSDRFFAERPEGSVSTLKIQRTQQEDSAVYLCASSRQGRSDEQYFGPGTRLTVT.

This chain connects TRBV7-2 to TRBJ1-2, with D hard to call. V was clipped by 5 bases and J by 4 bases, with 20 bases between them. There are 16 residues in the CDR3. Germline CDR1 SGHTA, CDR2 FQGNSA. The CDR3 DNA sequence: TGTGCCAGCAGCGTTAGTCCCCGGGTTCTGGGCTATGGCTACACCTTC. Its translation is CASSVSPRVLGYGYTF.

J is TRBJ2-1 and V is TRBV18; 8 nucleotides match TRBD1. CDR1 is KGHSH, CDR2 LQKENI, per germline. CDR3 length: 14 residues. Losses at the gene ends were 0 bases for V and 7 bases for J; bases not matched to a gene: 2. The CDR3 spells CASSPPDRGNEQFF. CDR3 nucleotide sequence: TGTGCCAGCTCACCACCAGACAGGGGAAATGAGCAGTTCTTC.

This chain joins TRBV5-1 and TRBJ2-5; 8 bases match TRBD2. Trimming cost V 0 bases and J 4 bases; bases outside gene matches: 2. The germline V gene has CDR1 SGHRS and CDR2 YFSETQ. The CDR3 extends over 14 amino acids. CDR3: CASSLAAGGETQYF. The CDR3 DNA is TGCGCCAGCAGCTTGGCTGCGGGAGGAGAGACCCAGTACTTC.

The chain is built from TRBV7-9 and TRBJ2-5; no definite D call. The CDR3 sequence is 18 residues long. V lost 2 bases, J lost 1 base, and 20 bases lay in between. Germline CDR1 and CDR2: SEHNR and FQNEAQ (reference sequence). CDR3 in DNA: TGTGCCAGCAGCTTACTCCGATTTACGTCCAGGCCCCAAGAGACCCAGTACTTC. Translating gives CASSLLRFTSRPQETQYF.

The CDR3, as DNA: TGTGCCAGCAGTGACAGGTTCTATAATTCACCCCTCCACTTT. Its translation: CASSDRFYNSPLHF. This chain uses TRBV9 with TRBJ1-6; tentatively, D is TRBD1 (6 bases). Germline V gene sequence: CDR1 SGDLS, CDR2 YYNGEE. V dropped 5 bases and J dropped 3 bases, with 9 bases sitting between them. The CDR3 is 14 amino acids.

Notes on this clone: The sample contains more than one DNA sequence encoding this CDR3. The chain uses TRBV19 and TRBJ1-5; tentatively, D is TRBD1 (5 bases). This CDR3 has 13 residues. Germline CDR1 LNHDA, CDR2 SQIVND (reference sequence). The V gene lost 6 bases and the J gene lost 5 bases, with 11 bases spanning the gap. CDR3 residues: CASRMGRDQPQHF. CDR3 in DNA: TGTGCCAGTAGGATGGGGCGCGATCAGCCCCAGCATTTT.

This chain uses TRBV9 with TRBJ2-1, with TRBD2 matching 15 bases. This CDR3 is 16 amino acids long. Germline V gene lookup returns CDR1 SGDLS and CDR2 YYNGEE. Trimming took 4 bases from V and 6 from J; bases not matched to a gene: 5. The CDR3 loop reads CASSPGLAGGSNEQFF. DNA of the CDR3: TGTGCCAGCAGCCCAGGACTAGCGGGAGGGTCCAATGAGCAGTTCTTC. The whole variable domain, filled in from reference TRBV9 and TRBJ2-1, reads DSGVTQTPKHLITATGQRVTLRCSPRSGDLSVYWYQQSLDQGLQFLIQYYNGEERAKGNILERFSAQQFPDLHSELNLSSLELGDSALYFCASSPGLAGGSNEQFFGPGTRLTVL.

In DNA, the CDR3 is TGCAGCGTTGATGGCCGATGGGAGGGGGTGAACACTGAAGCTTTCTTT. Translation: CSVDGRWEGVNTEAFF. The chain joins TRBV29-1 to TRBJ1-1; perhaps TRBD1 as D (6 bases). CDR1 is SQVTM, CDR2 ANQGSEA, per germline. The length of the CDR3 is 16 residues. The V gene lost 3 bases and the J gene lost 0 bases, with 17 bases spanning the gap.

The rearrangement uses TRBV19 and TRBJ1-1; D unresolved. The CDR3 is 12 residues long. Germline values: CDR1 LNHDA, CDR2 SQIVND (reference sequence). V was pared by 6 bases and J by 3 bases, with 8 bases between. CDR3 loop: CASRSEYTEAFF. DNA for the CDR3: TGTGCCAGTAGGAGCGAATACACTGAAGCTTTCTTT.

In this sample, this clone turned up once. The V and J genes are TRBV6-1 and TRBJ2-7; D remains ambiguous. Germline CDR1 is MNHNS and CDR2 is SASEGT. V dropped 6 bases and J dropped 3 bases, with 9 bases sitting between them. The CDR3 extends over 12 amino acids. The CDR3 DNA reads TGTGCCAGCAGGTTCGACAACTACGAGCAGTACTTC. It yields the protein CASRFDNYEQYF.

On this clone itself: Different DNA sequences within this sample yield the same CDR3. V usage is TRBV5-1 and J usage is TRBJ1-1; weak D call: TRBD1 (6 bases). Per the germline V gene, CDR1 is SGHRS and CDR2 is YFSETQ. Trimming removed 4 bases from V and 0 bases from J, with 10 bases in between. The CDR3 loop spans 14 amino acids. The CDR3 loop reads CASSPGQMNTEAFF. As DNA, the CDR3 is TGCGCCAGCAGCCCAGGACAGATGAACACTGAAGCTTTCTTT.

The J gene is TRBJ1-4, the V gene TRBV6-6; no firm D call. This CDR3 comprises 15 residues. Trimming left V 4 bases short and J 12 bases short, with 21 bases between. Germline values: CDR1 MNHNY, CDR2 SVGAGI (reference sequence). The CDR3 loop reads CASSWARVDGVELFF. The CDR3 DNA is TGTGCCAGCAGTTGGGCACGGGTGGACGGTGTAGAACTGTTTTTT.

This chain connects TRBV5-1 to TRBJ1-2, with 10 nucleotides matching TRBD1. The CDR3 runs 17 residues. Germline V gives CDR1 SGHRS, CDR2 YFSETQ. V was pared by 4 bases and J by 2 bases, with 11 bases of the junction left unmatched. CDR3 sequence (DNA): TGCGCCAGCAGCCCCCCGACAGGGGGCGCCTTCAACTATGGCTACACCTTC. Protein product: CASSPPTGGAFNYGYTF.

The chain couples TRBV29-1 to TRBJ1-6; no reliable D call. The V end was cut by 5 bases, the J end by 9 bases, with 14 bases between. The germline V gene has CDR1 SQVTM and CDR2 ANQGSEA. The CDR3 consists of 13 residues. The CDR3 protein is CSVKVSTSSPLHF. The CDR3 DNA is TGCAGCGTTAAGGTCTCCACGAGTTCACCCCTCCACTTT.

V usage is TRBV4-2 and J usage is TRBJ2-1; TRBD2 agrees at 11 bases. Looked up from germline, CDR1 is LGHNA and CDR2 is YNFKEQ. V lost 3 bases, J lost 4 bases, and 2 bases stayed unmatched. There are 15 residues in the CDR3. CDR3 nucleotides: TGTGCCAGCAGCCAGACTAGCGGGGTGTACAATGAGCAGTTCTTC. Protein: CASSQTSGVYNEQFF.

The V call is TRBV19, the J call TRBJ1-1; D remains unclear. This CDR3 is built from 13 residues. Trimming pared 7 bases from V and 11 bases from J, leaving 20 bases between. CDR1 LNHDA and CDR2 SQIVND come from the germline V gene (reference sequence). The CDR3 DNA sequence: TGTGCCAGTACCCCGAGGGCCCGAGGGTTGGCTTTCTTT. Its protein product is CASTPRARGLAFF.